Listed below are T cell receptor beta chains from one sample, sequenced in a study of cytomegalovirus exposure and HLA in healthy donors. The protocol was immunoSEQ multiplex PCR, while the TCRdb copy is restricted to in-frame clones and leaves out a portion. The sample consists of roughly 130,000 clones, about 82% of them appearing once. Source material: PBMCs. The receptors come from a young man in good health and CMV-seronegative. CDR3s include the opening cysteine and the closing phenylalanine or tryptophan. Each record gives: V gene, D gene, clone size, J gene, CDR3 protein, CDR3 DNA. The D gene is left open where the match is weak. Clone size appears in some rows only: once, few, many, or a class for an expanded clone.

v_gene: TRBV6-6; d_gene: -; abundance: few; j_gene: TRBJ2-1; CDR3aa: CATATVGLKFF; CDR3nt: TGTGCCACAGCCACCGTTGGACTGAAGTTCTTC
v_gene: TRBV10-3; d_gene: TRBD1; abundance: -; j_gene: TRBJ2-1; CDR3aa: CAISSGTGYNEQFF; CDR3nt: TGTGCCATCAGTTCCGGGACAGGGTACAATGAGCAGTTCTTC
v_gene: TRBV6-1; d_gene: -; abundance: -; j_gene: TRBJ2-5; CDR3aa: CASSDRVRQGGETQYF; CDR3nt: TGTGCCAGCAGTGATAGGGTGAGACAGGGAGGTGAGACCCAGTACTTC
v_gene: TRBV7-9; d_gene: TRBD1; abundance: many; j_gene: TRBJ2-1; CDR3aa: CASSLAGTAVYNEQFF; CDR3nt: TGTGCCAGCAGCTTAGCTGGGACAGCAGTCTACAATGAGCAGTTCTTC
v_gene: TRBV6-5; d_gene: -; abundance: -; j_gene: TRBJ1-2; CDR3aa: CASSYQGYGYTF; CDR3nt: TGTGCCAGCAGTTACCAGGGTTATGGCTACACCTTC
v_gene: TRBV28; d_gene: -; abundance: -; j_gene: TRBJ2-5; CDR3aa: CASASGSQETQYF; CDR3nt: TGTGCCAGCGCCTCCGGGTCCCAAGAGACCCAGTACTTC
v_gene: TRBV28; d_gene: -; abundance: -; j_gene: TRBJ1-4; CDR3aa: CASWGPNEKLFF; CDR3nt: TGTGCCAGCTGGGGGCCCAATGAAAAACTGTTTTTT
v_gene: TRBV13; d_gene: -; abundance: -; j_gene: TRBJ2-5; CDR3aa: CASSLGGPRETQYF; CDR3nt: TGTGCCAGCAGCTTAGGCGGCCCCAGGGAGACCCAGTACTTC
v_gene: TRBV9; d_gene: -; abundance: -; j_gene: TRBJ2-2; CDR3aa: CASSVDPGTNTGELFF; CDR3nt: TGTGCCAGCAGCGTAGACCCGGGGACGAACACCGGGGAGCTGTTTTTT
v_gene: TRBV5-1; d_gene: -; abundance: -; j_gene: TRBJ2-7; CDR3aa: CASSLEAGVSYEQYF; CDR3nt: TGCGCCAGCAGCTTGGAGGCCGGAGTTTCCTACGAGCAGTACTTC
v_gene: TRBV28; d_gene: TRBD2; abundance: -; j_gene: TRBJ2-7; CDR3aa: CASSGAGTSVYEQYF; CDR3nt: TGTGCCAGCAGTGGGGCTGGGACTAGCGTCTACGAGCAGTACTTC
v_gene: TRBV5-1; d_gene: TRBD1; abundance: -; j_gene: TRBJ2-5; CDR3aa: CASSLGQGTSEDF; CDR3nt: TGCGCCAGCAGCTTGGGACAGGGGACTTCTGAAGACTTC
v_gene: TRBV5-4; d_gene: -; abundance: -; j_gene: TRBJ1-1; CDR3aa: CASSFGGTSNTEAFF; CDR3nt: TGTGCCAGCAGCTTCGGAGGGACTTCGAACACTGAAGCTTTCTTT
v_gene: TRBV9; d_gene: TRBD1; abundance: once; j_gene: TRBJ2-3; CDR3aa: CASSALTGADTQYF; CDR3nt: TGTGCCAGCAGCGCCCTCACAGGGGCAGATACGCAGTATTTT
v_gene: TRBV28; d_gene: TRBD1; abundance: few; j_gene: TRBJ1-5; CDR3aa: CASSPTEGAIQPQHF; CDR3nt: TGTGCCAGCAGTCCCACAGAGGGGGCGATTCAGCCCCAGCATTTT
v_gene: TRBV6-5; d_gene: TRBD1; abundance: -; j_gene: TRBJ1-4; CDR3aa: CASSSTGEDEKLFF; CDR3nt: TGTGCCAGCAGTTCCACAGGGGAGGATGAAAAACTGTTTTTT
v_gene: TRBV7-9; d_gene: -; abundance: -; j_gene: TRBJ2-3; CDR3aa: CASTTRGGDTQYF; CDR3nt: TGTGCCAGCACCACCCGGGGTGGAGATACGCAGTATTTT
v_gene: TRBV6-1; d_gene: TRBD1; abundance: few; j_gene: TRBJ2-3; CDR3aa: CASHYRGPGTDTQYF; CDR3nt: TGTGCCAGCCATTATAGGGGGCCGGGCACAGATACGCAGTATTTT
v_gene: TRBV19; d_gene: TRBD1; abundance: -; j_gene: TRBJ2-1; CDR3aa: CASKGGVGTGLYNEQFF; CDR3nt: TGTGCCAGTAAGGGGGGGGTCGGGACAGGGCTATACAATGAGCAGTTCTTC
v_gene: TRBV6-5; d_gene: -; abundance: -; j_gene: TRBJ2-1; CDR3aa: CASSYRGSAYNEQFF; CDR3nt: TGTGCCAGCAGTTACCGGGGGAGCGCCTACAATGAGCAGTTCTTC
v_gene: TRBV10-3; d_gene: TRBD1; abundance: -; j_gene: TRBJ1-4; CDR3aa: CAIRKTGVDEKLFF; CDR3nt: TGTGCCATCAGGAAGACAGGGGTCGATGAAAAACTGTTTTTT
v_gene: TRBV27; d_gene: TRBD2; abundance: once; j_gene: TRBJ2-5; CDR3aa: CASSSSGTSGETQYF; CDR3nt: TGTGCCAGCAGTTCCTCCGGGACTAGCGGCGAGACCCAGTACTTC
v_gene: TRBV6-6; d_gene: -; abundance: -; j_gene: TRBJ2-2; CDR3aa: CASKTTNTGELFF; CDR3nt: TGTGCCAGCAAGACAACGAACACCGGGGAGCTGTTTTTT
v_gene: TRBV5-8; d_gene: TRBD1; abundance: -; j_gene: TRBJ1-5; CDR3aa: CASSLDGTVAKFNQPQHF; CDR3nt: TGTGCCAGCAGCTTGGATGGGACAGTCGCAAAATTCAATCAGCCCCAGCATTTT
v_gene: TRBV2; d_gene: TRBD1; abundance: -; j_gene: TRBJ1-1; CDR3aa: CASRIEQGAVGAFF; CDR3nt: TGTGCCAGCAGAATAGAACAGGGGGCTGTGGGAGCTTTCTTT
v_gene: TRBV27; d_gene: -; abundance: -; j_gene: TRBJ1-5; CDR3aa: CASSTRQVTGNQPQHF; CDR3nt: TGTGCCAGCAGTACTCGACAGGTTACGGGCAATCAGCCCCAGCATTTT
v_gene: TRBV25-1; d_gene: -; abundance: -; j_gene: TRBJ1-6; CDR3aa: CASSHDRMGSPLHF; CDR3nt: TGTGCCAGCAGCCACGACAGGATGGGGTCACCCCTCCACTTT
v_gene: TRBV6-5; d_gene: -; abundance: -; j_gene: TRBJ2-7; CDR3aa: CASSYSTGHSSYEQYF; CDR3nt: TGTGCCAGCAGTTACTCAACGGGACATAGCTCCTACGAGCAGTACTTC
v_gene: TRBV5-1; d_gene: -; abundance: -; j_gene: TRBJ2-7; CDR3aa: CASSLVSNNYEQYF; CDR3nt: TGCGCCAGCAGCTTGGTTTCAAACAACTACGAGCAGTACTTC
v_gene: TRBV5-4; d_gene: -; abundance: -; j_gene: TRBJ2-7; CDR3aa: CASSLRPGEGVEQYF; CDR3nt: TGTGCCAGCAGCCTTAGGCCAGGGGAGGGGGTTGAGCAGTACTTC
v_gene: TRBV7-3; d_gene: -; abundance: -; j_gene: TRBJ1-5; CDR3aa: CASSLGHNQPQHF; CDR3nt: TGTGCCAGCAGCTTAGGGCACAATCAGCCCCAGCATTTT
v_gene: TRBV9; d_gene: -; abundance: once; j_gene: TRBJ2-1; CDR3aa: CASSAAGASYNEQFF; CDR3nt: TGTGCCAGCAGCGCCGCGGGGGCCTCTTACAATGAGCAGTTCTTC
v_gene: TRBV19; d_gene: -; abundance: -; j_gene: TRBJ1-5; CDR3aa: CASSITGTSNQPQHF; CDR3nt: TGTGCCAGTAGTATAACAGGGACTAGTAATCAGCCCCAGCATTTT
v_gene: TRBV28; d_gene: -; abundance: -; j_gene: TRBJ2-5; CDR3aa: CASVQGRGFGETQYF; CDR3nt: TGTGCCAGCGTACAGGGACGGGGATTTGGAGAGACCCAGTACTTC
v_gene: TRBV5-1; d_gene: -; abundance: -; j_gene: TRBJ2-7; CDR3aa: CASNRDGEPYEQYF; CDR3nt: TGCGCCAGCAACAGGGACGGAGAACCCTACGAGCAGTACTTC
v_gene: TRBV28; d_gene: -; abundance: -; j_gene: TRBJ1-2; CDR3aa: CASSSAGRPVAGYTF; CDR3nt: TGTGCCAGTAGTTCCGCCGGCAGGCCGGTTGCTGGCTACACCTTC
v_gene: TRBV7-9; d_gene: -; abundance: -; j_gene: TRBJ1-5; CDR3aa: CASSPPGLDQPQHF; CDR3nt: TGTGCCAGCAGCCCGCCAGGGTTAGATCAGCCCCAGCATTTT
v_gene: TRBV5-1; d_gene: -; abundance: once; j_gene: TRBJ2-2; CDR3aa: CASSPGWAGTGELFF; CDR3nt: TGCGCCAGCAGCCCGGGCTGGGCGGGCACCGGGGAGCTGTTTTTT
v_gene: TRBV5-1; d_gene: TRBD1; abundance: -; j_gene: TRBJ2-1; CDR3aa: CASSAGQVGNEQFF; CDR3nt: TGCGCCAGCAGCGCCGGACAGGTTGGCAATGAGCAGTTCTTC
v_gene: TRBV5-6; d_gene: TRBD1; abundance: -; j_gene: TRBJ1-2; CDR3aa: CASSSGTGGRGYTF; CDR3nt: TGTGCCAGCAGCTCCGGGACAGGGGGCCGGGGCTACACCTTC
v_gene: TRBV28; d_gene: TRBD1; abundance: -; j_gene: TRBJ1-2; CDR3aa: CASSPWTGVYGYTF; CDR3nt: TGTGCCAGCAGTCCCTGGACAGGAGTCTATGGCTACACCTTC
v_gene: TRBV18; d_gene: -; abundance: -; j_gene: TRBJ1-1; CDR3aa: CASFATKNTEAFF; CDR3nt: TGTGCCAGCTTTGCGACAAAAAACACTGAAGCTTTCTTT
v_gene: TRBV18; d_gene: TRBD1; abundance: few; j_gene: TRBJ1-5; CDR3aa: CASSPEAGGTNQPQHF; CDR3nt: TGTGCCAGCTCACCAGAGGCAGGGGGCACCAATCAGCCCCAGCATTTT